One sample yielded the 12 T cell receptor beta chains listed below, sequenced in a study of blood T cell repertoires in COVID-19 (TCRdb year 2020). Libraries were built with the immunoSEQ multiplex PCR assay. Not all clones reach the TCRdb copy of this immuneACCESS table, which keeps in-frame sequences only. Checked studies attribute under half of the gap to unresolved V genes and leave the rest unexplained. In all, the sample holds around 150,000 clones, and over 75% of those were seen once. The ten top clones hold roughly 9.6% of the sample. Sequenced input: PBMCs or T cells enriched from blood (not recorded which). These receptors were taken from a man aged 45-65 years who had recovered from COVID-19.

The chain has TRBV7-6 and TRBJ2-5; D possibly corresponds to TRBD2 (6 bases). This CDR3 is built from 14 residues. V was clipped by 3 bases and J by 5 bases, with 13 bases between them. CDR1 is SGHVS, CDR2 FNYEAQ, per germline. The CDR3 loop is CASSLNLGGETQYF. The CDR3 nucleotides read TGTGCCAGCAGCTTGAATCTAGGAGGGGAGACCCAGTACTTC.

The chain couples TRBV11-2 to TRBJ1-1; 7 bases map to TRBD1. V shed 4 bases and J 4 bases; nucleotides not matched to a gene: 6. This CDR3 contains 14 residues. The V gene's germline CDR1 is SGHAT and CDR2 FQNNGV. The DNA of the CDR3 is TGTGCCAGCAGCTGGAATGACAGGGCCACTGAAGCTTTCTTT. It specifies CASSWNDRATEAFF.

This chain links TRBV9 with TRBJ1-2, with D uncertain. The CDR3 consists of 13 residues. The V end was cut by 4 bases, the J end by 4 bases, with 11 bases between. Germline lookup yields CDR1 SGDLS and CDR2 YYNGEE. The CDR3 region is CASSPKTGYGYTF. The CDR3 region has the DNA TGTGCCAGCAGCCCGAAGACTGGCTATGGCTACACCTTC.

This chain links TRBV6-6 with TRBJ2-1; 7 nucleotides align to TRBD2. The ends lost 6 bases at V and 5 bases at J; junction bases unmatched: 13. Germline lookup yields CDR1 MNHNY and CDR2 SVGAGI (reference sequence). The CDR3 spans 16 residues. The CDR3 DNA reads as TGTGCCAGCAGGGTTCCCGGGGCTAGCGGTGACAATGAGCAGTTCTTC. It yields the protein CASRVPGASGDNEQFF.

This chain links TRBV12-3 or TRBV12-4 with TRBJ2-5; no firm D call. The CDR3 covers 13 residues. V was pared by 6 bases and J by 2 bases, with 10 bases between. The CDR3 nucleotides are TGTGCCAGCAGACCATTAGAGCAAGAGACCCAGTACTTC. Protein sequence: CASRPLEQETQYF.

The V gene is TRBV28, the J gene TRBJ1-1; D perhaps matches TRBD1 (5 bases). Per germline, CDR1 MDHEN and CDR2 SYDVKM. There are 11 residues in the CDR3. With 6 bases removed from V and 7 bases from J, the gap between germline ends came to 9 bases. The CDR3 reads CASSRGGEAFF. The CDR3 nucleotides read TGTGCCAGCAGCCGGGGGGGTGAAGCTTTCTTT.

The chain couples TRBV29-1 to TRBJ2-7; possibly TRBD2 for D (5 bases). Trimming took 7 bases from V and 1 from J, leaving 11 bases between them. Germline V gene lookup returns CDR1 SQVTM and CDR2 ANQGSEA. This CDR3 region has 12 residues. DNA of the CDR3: TGCAGCGCCCGGGGTCTTTCCTACGAGCAGTACTTC. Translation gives CSARGLSYEQYF.

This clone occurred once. CDR3 region: CASSLSGSHYNSPLHF. The CDR3 DNA sequence: TGCGCCAGCAGCTTGTCGGGGTCCCATTATAATTCACCCCTCCACTTT. This sequence joins TRBV5-1 and TRBJ1-6; D gene ambiguous. Trimming removed 1 base from V and 4 bases from J, with 12 bases in between. CDR3 size: 16 residues. Germline V gene lookup returns CDR1 SGHRS and CDR2 YFSETQ.

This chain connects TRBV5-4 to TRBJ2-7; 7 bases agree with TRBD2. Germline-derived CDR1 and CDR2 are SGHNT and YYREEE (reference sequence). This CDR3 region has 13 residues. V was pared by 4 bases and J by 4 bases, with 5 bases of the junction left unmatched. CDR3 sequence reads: CASSPSGAYEQYF. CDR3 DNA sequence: TGTGCCAGCAGCCCTAGCGGAGCGTACGAGCAGTACTTC.

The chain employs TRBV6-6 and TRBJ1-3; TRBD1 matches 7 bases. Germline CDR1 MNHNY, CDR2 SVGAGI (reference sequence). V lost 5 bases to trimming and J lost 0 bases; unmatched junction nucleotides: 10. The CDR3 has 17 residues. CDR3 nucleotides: TGTGCCAGCAGTGGATCGACAGGGCCACGCTCTGGAAACACCATATATTTT. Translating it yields CASSGSTGPRSGNTIYF.

This CDR3 is CASTGPALRDEQFF. The CDR3 bases are TGTGCCAGCACCGGACCCGCGCTCAGGGATGAGCAGTTCTTC. The V call is TRBV5-4, the J call TRBJ2-1; a weak D match, TRBD1 (5 bases). Trimming cost V 6 bases and J 8 bases, with 18 bases left between them. CDR1 and CDR2 (germline): SGHNT, YYREEE (reference sequence). The CDR3 extends over 14 amino acids. Based on the CDR3 plus reference TRBV5-4 and TRBJ2-1, the full variable domain is ETGVTQSPTHLIKTRGQQVTLRCSSQSGHNTVSWYQQALGQGPQFIFQYYREEENGRGNFPPRFSGLQFPNYSSELNVNALELDDSALYLCASTGPALRDEQFFGPGTRLTVL.

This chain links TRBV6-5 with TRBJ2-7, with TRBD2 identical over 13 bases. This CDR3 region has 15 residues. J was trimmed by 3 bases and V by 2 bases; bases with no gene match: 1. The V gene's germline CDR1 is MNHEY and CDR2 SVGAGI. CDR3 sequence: CASSYGTSGDYEQYF. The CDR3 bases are TGTGCCAGCAGTTACGGGACTAGCGGGGACTACGAGCAGTACTTC.